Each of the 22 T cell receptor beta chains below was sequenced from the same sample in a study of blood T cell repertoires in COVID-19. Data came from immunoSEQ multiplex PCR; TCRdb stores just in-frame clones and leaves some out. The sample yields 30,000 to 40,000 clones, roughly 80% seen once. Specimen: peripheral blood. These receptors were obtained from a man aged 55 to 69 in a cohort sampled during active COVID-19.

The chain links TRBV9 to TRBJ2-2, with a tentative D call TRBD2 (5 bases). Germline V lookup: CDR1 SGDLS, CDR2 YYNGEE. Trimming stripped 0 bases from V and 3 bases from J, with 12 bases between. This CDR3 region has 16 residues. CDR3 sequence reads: CASSVVDSADTGELFF. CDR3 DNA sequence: TGTGCCAGCAGCGTAGTTGATAGCGCGGACACCGGGGAGCTGTTTTTT. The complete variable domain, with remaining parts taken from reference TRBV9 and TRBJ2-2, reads DSGVTQTPKHLITATGQRVTLRCSPRSGDLSVYWYQQSLDQGLQFLIQYYNGEERAKGNILERFSAQQFPDLHSELNLSSLELGDSALYFCASSVVDSADTGELFFGEGSRLTVL.

The CDR3 sequence: CASSLRGLYGYTF. For the CDR3, the DNA is TGTGCCAGCAGCCTCAGGGGGTTGTATGGCTACACCTTC. V is TRBV27 and J is TRBJ1-2; 7 positions agree with TRBD1. The length of the CDR3 is 13 residues. V trimming: 6 bases; J trimming: 5 bases; junction bases outside the gene matches: 6. The germline V gene has CDR1 MNHEY and CDR2 SMNVEV (reference sequence).

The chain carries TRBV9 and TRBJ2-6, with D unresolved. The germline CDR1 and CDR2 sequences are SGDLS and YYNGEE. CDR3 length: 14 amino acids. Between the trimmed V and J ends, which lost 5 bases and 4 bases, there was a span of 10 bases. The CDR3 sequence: CASSPMSGANVLTF. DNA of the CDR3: TGTGCCAGCAGTCCCATGTCCGGGGCCAACGTCCTGACTTTC.

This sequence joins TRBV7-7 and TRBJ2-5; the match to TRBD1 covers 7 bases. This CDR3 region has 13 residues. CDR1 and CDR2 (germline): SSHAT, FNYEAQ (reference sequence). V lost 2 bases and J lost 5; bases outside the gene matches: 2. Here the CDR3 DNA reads TGTGCCAGCAGCTTACCGGGACAGGAGACCCAGTACTTC. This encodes CASSLPGQETQYF. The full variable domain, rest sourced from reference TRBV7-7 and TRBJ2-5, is GAGVSQSPRYKVTKRGQDVTLRCDPISSHATLYWYQQALGQGPEFLTYFNYEAQPDKSGLPSDRFSAERPEGSISTLTIQRTEQRDSAMYRCASSLPGQETQYFGPGTRLLVL.

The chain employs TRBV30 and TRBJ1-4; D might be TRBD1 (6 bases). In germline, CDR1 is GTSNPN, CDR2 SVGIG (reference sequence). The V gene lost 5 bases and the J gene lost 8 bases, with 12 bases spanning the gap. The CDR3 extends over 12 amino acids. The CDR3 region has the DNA TGTGCCTGGGAGCAAGGGGGAGAAAAACTGTTTTTT. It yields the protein CAWEQGGEKLFF.

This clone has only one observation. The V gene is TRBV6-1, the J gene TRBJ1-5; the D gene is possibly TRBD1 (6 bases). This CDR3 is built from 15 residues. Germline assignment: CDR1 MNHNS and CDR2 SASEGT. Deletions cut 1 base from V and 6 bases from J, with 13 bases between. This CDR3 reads CASSEVTGIGQPQHF. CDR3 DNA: TGTGCCAGCAGTGAAGTAACAGGGATCGGTCAGCCCCAGCATTTT.

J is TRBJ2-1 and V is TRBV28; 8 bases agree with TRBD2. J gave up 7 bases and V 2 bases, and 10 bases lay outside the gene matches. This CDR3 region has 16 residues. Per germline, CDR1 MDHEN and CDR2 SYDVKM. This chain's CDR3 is CASSLSSSGRFNEQFF. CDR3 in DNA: TGTGCCAGCAGTTTAAGTTCCAGCGGGAGATTTAATGAGCAGTTCTTC.

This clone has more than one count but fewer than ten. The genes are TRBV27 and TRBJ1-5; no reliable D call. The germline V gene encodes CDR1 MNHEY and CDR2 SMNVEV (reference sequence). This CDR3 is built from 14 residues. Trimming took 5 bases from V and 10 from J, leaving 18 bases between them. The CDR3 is CASSPRRANTPQHF. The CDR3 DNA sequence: TGTGCCAGCAGTCCTCGGAGGGCCAACACTCCCCAGCATTTT.

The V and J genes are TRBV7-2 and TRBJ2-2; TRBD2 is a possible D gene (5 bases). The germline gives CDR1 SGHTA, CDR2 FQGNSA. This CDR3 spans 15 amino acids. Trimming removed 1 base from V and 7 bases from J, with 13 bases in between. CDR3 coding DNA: TGTGCCAGCAGCTTAGGGACGGGGATCATCGGGGAGCTGTTTTTT. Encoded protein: CASSLGTGIIGELFF.

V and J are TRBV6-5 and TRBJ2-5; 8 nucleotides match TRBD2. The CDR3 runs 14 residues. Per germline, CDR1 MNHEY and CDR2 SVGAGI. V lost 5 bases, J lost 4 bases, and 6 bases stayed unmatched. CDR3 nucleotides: TGTGCCAGCAGTCCGGGGGGGGCGTTAGAGACCCAGTACTTC. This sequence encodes CASSPGGALETQYF.

The CDR3 DNA reads TGTGCCAGCAGGAACCAGGGGTTATTCGGCAATCAGCCCCAGCATTTT. It codes for CASRNQGLFGNQPQHF. V gene TRBV2 combines with J gene TRBJ1-5, with D perhaps matching TRBD1 (6 bases). Trimming took 6 bases from V and 2 from J, leaving 17 bases between them. Looked up from germline, CDR1 is SNHLY and CDR2 is FYNNEI. This CDR3 comprises 16 residues.

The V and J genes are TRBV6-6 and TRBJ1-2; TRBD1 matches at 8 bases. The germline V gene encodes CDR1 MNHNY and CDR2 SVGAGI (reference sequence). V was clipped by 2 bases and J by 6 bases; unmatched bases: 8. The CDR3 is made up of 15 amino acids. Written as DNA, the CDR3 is TGTGCCAGCAGTTACGTAGGTTCCAGGGGGCATGGCTACACCTTC. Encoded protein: CASSYVGSRGHGYTF.

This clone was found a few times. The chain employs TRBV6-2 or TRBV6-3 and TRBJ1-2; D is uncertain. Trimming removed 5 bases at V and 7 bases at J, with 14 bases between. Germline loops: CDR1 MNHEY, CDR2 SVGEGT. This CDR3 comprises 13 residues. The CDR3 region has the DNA TGTGCCAGCAGTCCACAGCGGGCGCCTGGCTACACCTTC. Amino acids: CASSPQRAPGYTF.

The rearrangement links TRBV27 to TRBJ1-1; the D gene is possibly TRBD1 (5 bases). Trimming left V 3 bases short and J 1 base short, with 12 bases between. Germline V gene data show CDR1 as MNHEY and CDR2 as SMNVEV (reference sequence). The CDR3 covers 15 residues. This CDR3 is CASSFTGRANTEAFF. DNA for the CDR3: TGTGCCAGCAGTTTTACAGGCAGGGCGAACACTGAAGCTTTCTTT.

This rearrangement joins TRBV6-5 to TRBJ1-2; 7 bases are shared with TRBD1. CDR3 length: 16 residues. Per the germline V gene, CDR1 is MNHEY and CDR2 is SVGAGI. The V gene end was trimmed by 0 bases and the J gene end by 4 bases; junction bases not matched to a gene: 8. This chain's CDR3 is CASSYSQGVGFYGYTF. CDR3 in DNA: TGTGCCAGCAGTTACTCCCAGGGGGTTGGATTCTATGGCTACACCTTC.

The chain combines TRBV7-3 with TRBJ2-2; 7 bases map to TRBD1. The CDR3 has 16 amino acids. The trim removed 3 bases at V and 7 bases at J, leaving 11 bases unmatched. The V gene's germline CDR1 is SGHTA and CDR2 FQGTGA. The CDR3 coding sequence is TGTGCCAGCAGCTTGCAGGGCCCTACAGGGGTCGGGGAGCTGTTTTTT. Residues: CASSLQGPTGVGELFF.

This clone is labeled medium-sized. CDR3 in DNA: TGCGCCAGCAGCCAGGACAGGGGGAGAAATTCACCCCTCCACTTT. Encoded protein: CASSQDRGRNSPLHF. The rearrangement joins TRBV4-1 to TRBJ1-6; 10 bases are a match to TRBD1. Trimming took 3 bases from V and 7 from J; bases not matched to a gene: 3. Germline CDR1 reads MGHRA; CDR2 reads YSYEKL. CDR3 length: 15 amino acids.

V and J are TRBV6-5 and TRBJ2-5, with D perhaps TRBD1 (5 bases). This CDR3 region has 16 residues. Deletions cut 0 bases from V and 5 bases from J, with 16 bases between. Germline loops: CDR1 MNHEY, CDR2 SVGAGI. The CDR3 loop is CASSYSPGSGWETQYF. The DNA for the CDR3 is TGTGCCAGCAGTTACTCCCCAGGGTCGGGCTGGGAGACCCAGTACTTC.

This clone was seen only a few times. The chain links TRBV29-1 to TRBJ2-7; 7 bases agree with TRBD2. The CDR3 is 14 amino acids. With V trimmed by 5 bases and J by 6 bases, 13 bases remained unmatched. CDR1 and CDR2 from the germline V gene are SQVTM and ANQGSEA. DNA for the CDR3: TGCAGCGTTCCTGGGAGGGATAAGATCTCCGAGCAGTACTTC. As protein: CSVPGRDKISEQYF.

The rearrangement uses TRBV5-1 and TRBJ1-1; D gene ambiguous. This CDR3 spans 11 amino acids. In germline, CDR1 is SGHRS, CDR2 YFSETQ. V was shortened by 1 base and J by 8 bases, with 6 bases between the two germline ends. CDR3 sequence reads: CASSLSREAFF. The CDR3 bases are TGCGCCAGCAGCTTGTCGCGAGAAGCTTTCTTT.

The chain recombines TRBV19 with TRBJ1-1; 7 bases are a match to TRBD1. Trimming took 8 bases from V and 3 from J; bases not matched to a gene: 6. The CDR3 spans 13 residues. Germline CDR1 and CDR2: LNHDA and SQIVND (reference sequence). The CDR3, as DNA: TGTGCCAGTTCGGGACAGCGACACACTGAAGCTTTCTTT. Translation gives CASSGQRHTEAFF.

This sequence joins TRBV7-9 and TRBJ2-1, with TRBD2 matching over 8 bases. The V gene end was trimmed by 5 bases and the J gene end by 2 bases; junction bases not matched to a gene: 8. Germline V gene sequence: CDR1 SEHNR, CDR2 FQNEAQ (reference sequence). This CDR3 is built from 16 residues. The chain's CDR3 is CASSTQRELTYNEQFF. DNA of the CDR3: TGTGCCAGCAGCACCCAGCGGGAGCTGACCTACAATGAGCAGTTCTTC.